The 24 T cell receptor beta chains presented below share a single source sample, sequenced in a study of shared clonotypes between healthy human individuals. The repertoire was sequenced with immunoSEQ multiplex PCR; TCRdb's copy has only in-frame clones and lacks some. The table has about 2 million clones, about 95% seen once. In the naive CD8 group, cells lacked CD45RO and were positively selected for CCR7, so terminally differentiated effector memory CD45RA+ cells were left out. The sequenced sample consisted of naive CD8+ T cells sorted from blood. These receptors all come from a man aged 18 to 29 in good health.

J is TRBJ2-1 and V is TRBV7-9, with 11 bases identical to TRBD2. Germline V gene sequence: CDR1 SEHNR, CDR2 FQNEAQ (reference sequence). This CDR3 contains 17 residues. V was pared by 4 bases and J by 8 bases, with 13 bases of the junction left unmatched. The CDR3 loop reads CASSSGSLAGGGYEQFF. CDR3 nucleotides: TGTGCCAGCAGCTCCGGAAGTCTAGCGGGAGGCGGGTATGAGCAGTTCTTC.

Only one count was recorded for this clone. This sample also contains other DNA sequences that code for the same CDR3. The V call is TRBV27, the J call TRBJ1-3, with D possibly matching TRBD1 (6 bases). Trimming cost V 4 bases and J 2 bases, with 9 bases left between them. The germline V gene encodes CDR1 MNHEY and CDR2 SMNVEV (reference sequence). This CDR3 is 14 amino acids long. The chain's CDR3 is CASSSTGAGNTIYF. The CDR3, as DNA: TGTGCCAGCAGTTCGACAGGAGCTGGAAACACCATATATTTT.

The gene calls are TRBV11-3 and TRBJ2-3; no clear D gene. The CDR3 totals 11 residues. Germline V gene data show CDR1 as SGHNT and CDR2 as YENEEA. Trimming took off 11 bases at V and 2 bases at J, with 8 bases between the two ends. The CDR3 bases are TGTGCCGGGGTTAACACAGATACGCAGTATTTT. Protein product: CAGVNTDTQYF.

In this sample, this clone turned up a few times. Distinct nucleotide sequences in the sample also encode this CDR3. The chain employs TRBV19 and TRBJ2-7, with TRBD2 matching 11 bases. CDR3 length: 14 amino acids. The germline V gene has CDR1 LNHDA and CDR2 SQIVND (reference sequence). V gave up 4 bases and J gave up 4 bases; unmatched junction bases: 3. The CDR3 reads CASSTGTSGYEQYF. The CDR3, as DNA: TGTGCCAGTAGTACCGGGACTAGCGGTTACGAGCAGTACTTC. The full variable domain, with the rest looked up from reference TRBV19 and TRBJ2-7, is DGGITQSPKYLFRKEGQNVTLSCEQNLNHDAMYWYRQDPGQGLRLIYYSQIVNDFQKGDIAEGYSVSREKKESFPLTVTSAQKNPTAFYLCASSTGTSGYEQYFGPGTRLTVT.

The chain employs TRBV2 and TRBJ2-5; 9 nucleotides align to TRBD2. Germline-derived CDR1 and CDR2 are SNHLY and FYNNEI. The trim removed 8 bases at V and 1 base at J, leaving 11 bases unmatched. CDR3 size: 16 residues. The CDR3: CASCRGLAGFQETQYF. CDR3 DNA: TGTGCCAGCTGTAGGGGTCTAGCGGGGTTCCAAGAGACCCAGTACTTC.

This chain connects TRBV29-1 to TRBJ1-1; D ambiguous. The germline CDR1 and CDR2 sequences are SQVTM and ANQGSEA. V lost 4 bases and J 5 bases, leaving 17 bases between the germline ends. The CDR3 consists of 14 residues. This CDR3 reads CSVVPGLGPTEAFF. CDR3 in DNA: TGCAGCGTTGTCCCGGGCCTCGGGCCAACTGAAGCTTTCTTT.

This clone showed up just once. The rearrangement uses TRBV5-1 and TRBJ1-1; tentative D call: TRBD1 (6 bases). Germline CDR1 is SGHRS and CDR2 is YFSETQ. The CDR3 has 16 residues. V lost 4 bases and J lost 1, with 17 bases in between. The CDR3 nucleotides are TGCGCCAGCAGCGGGCGGCCTGGGGGCGGGAACACTGAAGCTTTCTTT. Encoded protein: CASSGRPGGGNTEAFF.

This clone was seen a single time. This chain uses TRBV2 with TRBJ1-4; D is unresolved. Between the trimmed V and J ends, which lost 5 bases and 2 bases, there was a span of 15 bases. There are 16 residues in the CDR3. In germline, CDR1 is SNHLY, CDR2 FYNNEI. In nucleotides, the CDR3 is TGTGCCAGCAGTCGAGGAACCGAGGGCACTAATGAAAAACTGTTTTTT. Amino acids: CASSRGTEGTNEKLFF. Together with reference TRBV2 and TRBJ1-4, the CDR3 gives the full variable domain: EPEVTQTPSHQVTQMGQEVILRCVPISNHLYFYWYRQILGQKVEFLVSFYNNEISEKSEIFDDQFSVERPDGSNFTLKIRSTKLEDSAMYFCASSRGTEGTNEKLFFGSGTQLSVL.

This clone was seen a few times. This chain uses TRBV19 with TRBJ1-2; 9 bases fit TRBD1. CDR1 and CDR2 from the germline V gene are LNHDA and SQIVND (reference sequence). With 3 bases clipped from V and 6 bases from J, the junction kept 2 bases outside the gene matches. The CDR3 spans 13 residues. The CDR3 region has the DNA TGTGCCAGTAGTATCGGACAGGGGAATGGCTACACCTTC. Translating gives CASSIGQGNGYTF. Combining the CDR3 with reference TRBV19 and TRBJ1-2 gives the whole variable domain DGGITQSPKYLFRKEGQNVTLSCEQNLNHDAMYWYRQDPGQGLRLIYYSQIVNDFQKGDIAEGYSVSREKKESFPLTVTSAQKNPTAFYLCASSIGQGNGYTFGSGTRLTVV.

The J gene is TRBJ1-2, the V gene TRBV4-2; TRBD1 is a possible D gene (5 bases). From germline, CDR1 is LGHNA and CDR2 YNFKEQ. The CDR3 extends over 14 amino acids. Trimming stripped 0 bases from V and 5 bases from J, with 10 bases between. The CDR3, as DNA: TGTGCCAGCAGCCAAGATACGGGGGGGTATGGCTACACCTTC. It specifies CASSQDTGGYGYTF.

V gene TRBV4-3 combines with J gene TRBJ2-7; D is unresolved. From germline, CDR1 is LGHNA and CDR2 YSLEER. The CDR3 length is 15 residues. V lost 1 base and J lost 0, with 10 bases in between. The CDR3 coding sequence is TGCGCCAGCAGCCAAGTAATGGGCAGCTCCTACGAGCAGTACTTC. Translation gives CASSQVMGSSYEQYF.

V gene TRBV10-1 combines with J gene TRBJ2-1; D possibly corresponds to TRBD2 (5 bases). The V end lost 0 bases, the J end lost 0 bases, and 9 bases lay between the germline ends. The CDR3 covers 16 residues. Germline V gene lookup returns CDR1 WNHNN and CDR2 SYGVQD (reference sequence). The DNA of the CDR3 is TGCGCCAGCAGTGAGTCGACGGGGAGCTCCTACAATGAGCAGTTCTTC. This codes for CASSESTGSSYNEQFF.

The chain is built from TRBV11-2 and TRBJ2-3; D is ambiguous. V lost 3 bases to trimming and J lost 2 bases, with 3 bases between them. The CDR3 consists of 12 residues. CDR1 and CDR2 from the germline V gene are SGHAT and FQNNGV. CDR3 in amino acids: CASSFPTDTQYF. The CDR3 DNA is TGTGCCAGCAGCTTTCCCACAGATACGCAGTATTTT. The full variable domain, in which reference TRBV11-2 and TRBJ2-3 provide the parts outside the CDR3, is EAGVAQSPRYKIIEKRQSVAFWCNPISGHATLYWYQQILGQGPKLLIQFQNNGVVDDSQLPKDRFSAERLKGVDSTLKIQPAKLEDSAVYLCASSFPTDTQYFGPGTRLTVL.

The V and J genes are TRBV7-8 and TRBJ2-7, with 9 bases aligning to TRBD1. Per the germline V gene, CDR1 is SGHVS and CDR2 is FQNEAQ. The CDR3 spans 17 residues. Trimming took 5 bases from V and 6 from J; bases not matched to a gene: 17. CDR3 loop: CASSQGSMGQGIGEQYF. The CDR3 DNA follows: TGTGCCAGCAGCCAGGGGTCTATGGGACAGGGTATTGGCGAGCAGTACTTC.

The genes are TRBV30 and TRBJ1-2; D might be TRBD1 (5 bases). CDR3 length: 15 residues. The germline V gene has CDR1 GTSNPN and CDR2 SVGIG (reference sequence). Trimming left V 0 bases short and J 4 bases short, with 15 bases between. The CDR3 DNA follows: TGTGCCTGGAGTGTGGAGGGGCCAGTCGGCTATGGCTACACCTTC. Protein sequence: CAWSVEGPVGYGYTF. The whole variable domain, remainder taken from reference TRBV30 and TRBJ1-2, is SQTIHQWPATLVQPVGSPLSLECTVEGTSNPNLYWYRQAAGRGLQLLFYSVGIGQISSEVPQNLSASRPQDRQFILSSKKLLLSDSGFYLCAWSVEGPVGYGYTFGSGTRLTVV.

The chain joins TRBV6-1 to TRBJ1-1; D remains ambiguous. Per germline, CDR1 MNHNS and CDR2 SASEGT. Trimming cost V 9 bases and J 0 bases, with 5 bases left between them. CDR3 length: 11 amino acids. CDR3 nucleotide sequence: TGTGCCAGTAGTATGAACACTGAAGCTTTCTTT. Protein product: CASSMNTEAFF.

This chain joins TRBV7-9 and TRBJ2-1; D assignment may be TRBD1 or TRBD2 (5 bases each). Deletions cut 4 bases from V and 5 bases from J, with 15 bases between. CDR1 is SEHNR and CDR2 is FQNEAQ in the germline V gene (reference sequence). CDR3 length: 15 residues. CDR3 DNA sequence: TGTGCCAGCAGCTCCTCGGGACGGTTAGACAATGAGCAGTTCTTC. This translates into CASSSSGRLDNEQFF. Combining the CDR3 with reference TRBV7-9 and TRBJ2-1 gives the whole variable domain DTGVSQNPRHKITKRGQNVTFRCDPISEHNRLYWYRQTLGQGPEFLTYFQNEAQLEKSRLLSDRFSAERPKGSFSTLEIQRTEQGDSAMYLCASSSSGRLDNEQFFGPGTRLTVL.

The chain has TRBV25-1 and TRBJ2-2, with D perhaps TRBD2 (5 bases). Trimming removed 1 base at V and 3 bases at J, with 12 bases between. Germline V gene data show CDR1 as MGHDK and CDR2 as SYGVNS. The CDR3 has 16 amino acids. For the CDR3, the DNA is TGTGCCAGCAGTGAATTCGGGGAGAGATACACCGGGGAGCTGTTTTTT. This sequence encodes CASSEFGERYTGELFF.

The V call is TRBV27, the J call TRBJ1-6, with 7 bases identical to TRBD1. The ends lost 5 bases at V and 4 bases at J; junction bases unmatched: 2. This CDR3 has 14 amino acids. Germline-derived CDR1 and CDR2 are MNHEY and SMNVEV (reference sequence). The CDR3 DNA sequence: TGTGCCAGCAGTGTGACAGGGTATAATTCACCCCTCCACTTT. Translated: CASSVTGYNSPLHF.

The chain carries TRBV27 and TRBJ2-7, with D possibly matching TRBD2 (5 bases). The V and J ends lost 4 bases and 4 bases respectively, with 17 bases between them. Germline CDR1 is MNHEY and CDR2 is SMNVEV (reference sequence). CDR3 length: 15 residues. CDR3 sequence (DNA): TGTGCCAGCAGTTGGGGAGACCCAGCCTTTTACGAGCAGTACTTC. Protein sequence: CASSWGDPAFYEQYF.

This chain uses TRBV28 with TRBJ2-3, with D perhaps TRBD1 or TRBD2 (6 bases each). Germline values: CDR1 MDHEN, CDR2 SYDVKM. The V and J ends lost 5 bases and 7 bases respectively, with 19 bases between them. The CDR3 loop spans 15 amino acids. The CDR3 loop reads CASSHRFTGRYTQYF. The CDR3 DNA is TGTGCCAGCAGTCACCGCTTTACAGGGAGGTATACGCAGTATTTT.

The table lists this clone with a count of one. The rearrangement uses TRBV20-1 and TRBJ2-5; maybe TRBD1 (5 bases). The CDR3 length is 10 residues. CDR1 is DFQATT, CDR2 SNEGSKA, per germline (reference sequence). V lost 6 bases and J lost 9, with 11 bases in between. The CDR3 nucleotides are TGCAGTGCGCCCGAAGGGGCCCAGTACTTC. This translates into CSAPEGAQYF.

This clone is a singleton in its sample. Different DNA sequences within this sample yield the same CDR3. The chain recombines TRBV9 with TRBJ2-2; no clear D gene. The CDR3 consists of 12 residues. Germline CDR1 SGDLS, CDR2 YYNGEE. V was clipped by 1 base and J by 7 bases, with 5 bases between them. The CDR3 DNA is TGTGCCAGCAGCGTACTCGGCGGGGAGCTGTTTTTT. This codes for CASSVLGGELFF.

This clone showed up just once. In the same sample, other DNA sequences code for this CDR3. This chain joins TRBV5-4 and TRBJ1-1; D gene uncertain. The CDR3 sequence is 13 residues long. CDR1 is SGHNT, CDR2 YYREEE, per germline (reference sequence). Trimming took 0 bases from V and 0 from J, leaving 3 bases between them. This CDR3 reads CASSLGLNTEAFF. CDR3 in DNA: TGTGCCAGCAGCTTGGGCCTGAACACTGAAGCTTTCTTT.